The rows below give T cell receptor beta chains drawn from one sample of a study of post-analysis software for immune sequencing data. In TCRdb, the PCR reads were re-called with MiXCR into one record per CDR3 protein. The data show more than 350,000 distinct CDR3 sequences, roughly 38% seen once. Specimen: blood. The receptor set was obtained from a girl aged 2 to 10 with multiple sclerosis. Both conserved end residues are part of each CDR3. Fields, in order: V gene, clone size, CDR3 length, J gene, D gene, CDR3 DNA, CDR3 protein. The D gene is left open where the match is weak. For some rows the clone size is stated as once, few or many, or as a class when expanded; others skip it.

V gene: TRBV3-1
clone size: .
CDR3 length: 20
J gene: TRBJ2-3
D gene: TRBD2
CDR3 DNA: TGTGCCAGCAGCCAACTTTCCGGGACTAGCGGTGAAAGACGCACAGATACGCAGTATTTT
CDR3 protein: CASSQLSGTSGERRTDTQYF

V gene: TRBV20-1
clone size: few
CDR3 length: 16
J gene: TRBJ2-1
D gene: .
CDR3 DNA: TGCAGTGCTAGAGGGACGGAGGCCCGGTCCTACAATGAGCAGTTCTTC
CDR3 protein: CSARGTEARSYNEQFF

V gene: TRBV29-1
clone size: .
CDR3 length: 12
J gene: TRBJ2-1
D gene: TRBD2
CDR3 DNA: TGCAGCTCCACTAGCGGGAGTCACGAGCAGTTCTTC
CDR3 protein: CSSTSGSHEQFF

V gene: TRBV7-3
clone size: .
CDR3 length: 13
J gene: TRBJ2-7
D gene: TRBD2
CDR3 DNA: TGTGCCAGCAGCTCAGGCAGCGGGGTCGAGCAGTACTTC
CDR3 protein: CASSSGSGVEQYF

V gene: TRBV3-1
clone size: .
CDR3 length: 15
J gene: TRBJ2-4
D gene: .
CDR3 DNA: TGTGCCAGCAGCCATAACCTTCTAGCCAAAAACATTCAGTACTTC
CDR3 protein: CASSHNLLAKNIQYF

V gene: TRBV7-9
clone size: .
CDR3 length: 14
J gene: TRBJ1-2
D gene: TRBD1
CDR3 DNA: TGTGCCAGCAGTCGTCAGGGGGACGGCTATGGCTACACCTTC
CDR3 protein: CASSRQGDGYGYTF

V gene: TRBV10-3
clone size: .
CDR3 length: 17
J gene: TRBJ2-5
D gene: TRBD2
CDR3 DNA: TGTGCCATCAGTGAGTGGGGGACTAGCGGGAGAGGAGAGACCCGGTACTTC
CDR3 protein: CAISEWGTSGRGETRYF

V gene: TRBV14
clone size: .
CDR3 length: 14
J gene: TRBJ2-7
D gene: .
CDR3 DNA: TGTGCCAGCAGCCTGCGGCAGCCTTCCTACGAGCAGTACTTC
CDR3 protein: CASSLRQPSYEQYF

V gene: TRBV6-2/TRBV6-3
clone size: .
CDR3 length: 15
J gene: TRBJ2-1
D gene: .
CDR3 DNA: TGTGCCAGCATTTCCCTCGGCGACTCCTACAATGAGCAGTTCTTC
CDR3 protein: CASISLGDSYNEQFF

V gene: TRBV5-1
clone size: few
CDR3 length: 15
J gene: TRBJ2-7
D gene: .
CDR3 DNA: TGCGCCAGCAGCTTTTTCGGCAAACGGCCGTACGAGCAGTACTTC
CDR3 protein: CASSFFGKRPYEQYF

V gene: TRBV7-2
clone size: .
CDR3 length: 14
J gene: TRBJ1-1
D gene: .
CDR3 DNA: TGTGCCAGCAGTCTACAGGGAAGGCACGCTGAAGCTTTCTTT
CDR3 protein: CASSLQGRHAEAFF

V gene: TRBV7-9
clone size: once
CDR3 length: 16
J gene: TRBJ1-1
D gene: .
CDR3 DNA: TGTGCCAGCAGCCATCCCCAGCGGGGCTCAAACACTGAAGCTTTCTTT
CDR3 protein: CASSHPQRGSNTEAFF

V gene: TRBV12-3/TRBV12-4
clone size: few
CDR3 length: 16
J gene: TRBJ2-3
D gene: .
CDR3 DNA: TGTGCCAGCAGGGGCGGGAAGACAGGTAGCACAGATACGCAGTATTTT
CDR3 protein: CASRGGKTGSTDTQYF

V gene: TRBV9
clone size: .
CDR3 length: 15
J gene: TRBJ2-2
D gene: .
CDR3 DNA: TGTGCCAGCAGCGTAGCCCCAGCCCTCACCGGGGAGCTGTTTTTT
CDR3 protein: CASSVAPALTGELFF

V gene: TRBV6-5
clone size: .
CDR3 length: 14
J gene: TRBJ2-5
D gene: .
CDR3 DNA: TGTGCCAGCAGTCTTACAGACAGGAAAGAGACCCAGTACTTC
CDR3 protein: CASSLTDRKETQYF

V gene: TRBV6-6
clone size: few
CDR3 length: 17
J gene: TRBJ2-6
D gene: .
CDR3 DNA: TGTGCCAGCAGTTACCCCGAACTTAGCACTGGGGCCAACGTCCTGACTTTC
CDR3 protein: CASSYPELSTGANVLTF

V gene: TRBV4-3
clone size: .
CDR3 length: 15
J gene: TRBJ1-2
D gene: .
CDR3 DNA: TGCGCCAGCAGCCAAGATAGGGCAGTCCTCTATGGCTACACCTTC
CDR3 protein: CASSQDRAVLYGYTF

V gene: TRBV7-6
clone size: few
CDR3 length: 14
J gene: TRBJ2-5
D gene: .
CDR3 DNA: TGTGCCAGCAGCTTTCCCGGGAGACAAGAGACCCAGTACTTC
CDR3 protein: CASSFPGRQETQYF

V gene: TRBV7-8
clone size: .
CDR3 length: 17
J gene: TRBJ2-3
D gene: TRBD2
CDR3 DNA: TGTGCCAGCAGCTTAGCGCGGACTAGTGGGGGTCCAGATACGCAGTATTTT
CDR3 protein: CASSLARTSGGPDTQYF

V gene: TRBV14
clone size: .
CDR3 length: 15
J gene: TRBJ2-7
D gene: .
CDR3 DNA: TGTGCCAGCAGCCAAGTAATGGGGGAGTCCTACGAGCAGTACTTC
CDR3 protein: CASSQVMGESYEQYF

V gene: TRBV7-6
clone size: .
CDR3 length: 15
J gene: TRBJ2-2
D gene: TRBD1
CDR3 DNA: TGTGCCAGCAGCGAGACAGGGGGTGACACCGGGGAGCTGTTTTTT
CDR3 protein: CASSETGGDTGELFF

V gene: TRBV11-2
clone size: .
CDR3 length: 14
J gene: TRBJ2-5
D gene: TRBD1
CDR3 DNA: TGTGCCAGCAGCTTAAGACGGGACAGCGAGACCCAGTACTTC
CDR3 protein: CASSLRRDSETQYF

V gene: TRBV24-1
clone size: once
CDR3 length: 16
J gene: TRBJ2-1
D gene: TRBD1
CDR3 DNA: TGTGCCACCAGTGAACCCGACAGGGGGCCCTACAATGAGCAGTTCTTC
CDR3 protein: CATSEPDRGPYNEQFF

V gene: TRBV11-2
clone size: few
CDR3 length: 15
J gene: TRBJ2-7
D gene: TRBD2
CDR3 DNA: TGTGCCAGCAGCATACTAGCGGGAGGCCGCGACGAGCAGTACTTC
CDR3 protein: CASSILAGGRDEQYF

V gene: TRBV28
clone size: few
CDR3 length: 18
J gene: TRBJ2-3
D gene: TRBD2
CDR3 DNA: TGTGCCAGCAGTCTTGATGTTGGACTAGCGGGGGGGCGCCAGGCGCAGTATTTT
CDR3 protein: CASSLDVGLAGGRQAQYF

V gene: TRBV24-1
clone size: .
CDR3 length: 16
J gene: TRBJ2-1
D gene: TRBD2
CDR3 DNA: TGTGCCACCAGTGGAACTAGCGGAAGATTCTACAATGAGCAGTTCTTC
CDR3 protein: CATSGTSGRFYNEQFF

V gene: TRBV12-3/TRBV12-4
clone size: few
CDR3 length: 15
J gene: TRBJ2-1
D gene: .
CDR3 DNA: TGTGCCAGCAGTTTCGCGGGAACCCCGGGGAATGAGCAGTTCTTC
CDR3 protein: CASSFAGTPGNEQFF

V gene: TRBV10-1
clone size: few
CDR3 length: 19
J gene: TRBJ2-7
D gene: .
CDR3 DNA: TGCGCCAGCAGCGCACTTAGGACGGGATTTAAGCTCAGCTCCTACGAGCAGTACTTC
CDR3 protein: CASSALRTGFKLSSYEQYF

V gene: TRBV4-1
clone size: few
CDR3 length: 18
J gene: TRBJ2-7
D gene: TRBD2
CDR3 DNA: TGCGCCAGCAGCCTCTTTGGGACTAGCGGGGGGGGCTCCTACGAGCAGTACTTC
CDR3 protein: CASSLFGTSGGGSYEQYF

V gene: TRBV12-3/TRBV12-4
clone size: few
CDR3 length: 14
J gene: TRBJ2-4
D gene: .
CDR3 DNA: TGTGCCAGCAGTCCCGTGTTAGCCAAAAACATTCAGTACTTC
CDR3 protein: CASSPVLAKNIQYF

V gene: TRBV4-2
clone size: .
CDR3 length: 17
J gene: TRBJ1-2
D gene: TRBD1
CDR3 DNA: TGTGCCAGCAGCGTACCCGGGACAGGGGTAAGGGGAGATGGCTACACCTTC
CDR3 protein: CASSVPGTGVRGDGYTF

V gene: TRBV12-3/TRBV12-4
clone size: .
CDR3 length: 16
J gene: TRBJ2-7
D gene: .
CDR3 DNA: TGTGCCAGCAGTTCCCCCCGTGGGCAGGGGAACTACGAGCAGTACTTC
CDR3 protein: CASSSPRGQGNYEQYF

V gene: TRBV9
clone size: few
CDR3 length: 15
J gene: TRBJ2-5
D gene: .
CDR3 DNA: TGTGCCAGCAGTATAGAGGGGACCAACACAGAGACCCAGTACTTC
CDR3 protein: CASSIEGTNTETQYF

V gene: TRBV7-2
clone size: .
CDR3 length: 15
J gene: TRBJ2-3
D gene: .
CDR3 DNA: TGTGCCAGCAGCTCTCGGGACACCGTCACAGATACGCAGTATTTT
CDR3 protein: CASSSRDTVTDTQYF

V gene: TRBV20-1
clone size: .
CDR3 length: 12
J gene: TRBJ2-7
D gene: TRBD2
CDR3 DNA: TGCAGTGGGACTAGCGGGTTTTACGAGCAGTACTTC
CDR3 protein: CSGTSGFYEQYF

V gene: TRBV4-1
clone size: many
CDR3 length: 16
J gene: TRBJ2-3
D gene: TRBD2
CDR3 DNA: TGCGCCAGCAGCCAAGAGGGGCTAGCGGGAGCAGATACGCAGTATTTT
CDR3 protein: CASSQEGLAGADTQYF

V gene: TRBV20-1
clone size: .
CDR3 length: 16
J gene: TRBJ2-1
D gene: .
CDR3 DNA: TGCAGTGCTCTCGAACTACTAGCGAGAGGGGGCAATGAGCAGTTCTTC
CDR3 protein: CSALELLARGGNEQFF

V gene: TRBV10-2
clone size: few
CDR3 length: 14
J gene: TRBJ2-3
D gene: TRBD2
CDR3 DNA: TGCGCCAGCGGACTAGCGGGGGTGTGGGATACGCAGTATTTT
CDR3 protein: CASGLAGVWDTQYF

V gene: TRBV6-5
clone size: once
CDR3 length: 14
J gene: TRBJ2-3
D gene: .
CDR3 DNA: TGTGCCAGCAGCCGTCGGCCGGATACAGATACGCAGTATTTT
CDR3 protein: CASSRRPDTDTQYF

V gene: TRBV6-5
clone size: few
CDR3 length: 16
J gene: TRBJ1-5
D gene: .
CDR3 DNA: TGTGCCAGCAGTTCTCACCCACTAGCGGGCAATCAGCCCCAGCATTTT
CDR3 protein: CASSSHPLAGNQPQHF

V gene: TRBV7-8
clone size: .
CDR3 length: 21
J gene: TRBJ2-6
D gene: TRBD1
CDR3 DNA: TGTGCCAGCAGCTTATCCCCTCGTGACAGGGCTCGGTCAAAAGGGGCCAACGTCCTGACTTTC
CDR3 protein: CASSLSPRDRARSKGANVLTF